One sample yielded the 6 T cell receptor beta chains listed below, sequenced in a study of T cells after yellow fever vaccination. MiXCR, run by TCRdb on the 5' RACE reads, gives a single entry per CDR3 protein. The sample shows tens of thousands of distinct CDR3 sequences, around 6.5% of them seen only once. This specimen consisted of CD8+ T cells sorted from PBMCs, obtained on the day of the first yellow fever vaccination. The receptors derive from a man between 18 and 35 years old who received the YFV17D yellow fever vaccine.

The sample holds a few counts of this clonotype. The chain joins TRBV7-2 to TRBJ1-6; 8 bases match TRBD1. V shed 5 bases, J shed 10 bases, and the junction held 7 bases outside the gene matches. This CDR3 region has 14 residues. CDR1 and CDR2 (germline): SGHTA, FQGNSA. The CDR3, as DNA: TGTGCCAGCAGCCTGACAGGGGTGGGATCACCCCTCCACTTT. Amino acids: CASSLTGVGSPLHF.

The chain recombines TRBV30 with TRBJ1-2; a possible D gene is TRBD1 (5 bases). From germline, CDR1 is GTSNPN and CDR2 SVGIG (reference sequence). The CDR3 has 11 amino acids. Trimming shortened V by 5 bases and J by 4 bases, and 8 bases separated the two germline ends. CDR3 in amino acids: CAWDRGYGYTF. The DNA for the CDR3 is TGTGCCTGGGACAGAGGCTATGGCTACACCTTC.

This clonotype was observed at least ten times. The chain joins TRBV4-1 to TRBJ2-7, with D unresolved. The V end lost 1 base, the J end lost 3 bases, and 7 bases lay between the germline ends. The germline V gene has CDR1 MGHRA and CDR2 YSYEKL. The length of the CDR3 is 13 residues. The DNA for the CDR3 is TGCGCCAGCAGCCAAGTTGACAACTACGAGCAGTACTTC. It translates to CASSQVDNYEQYF.

Only a few counts were recorded for this clonotype. The CDR3 region is CASSLTTGYNEQFF. The CDR3 DNA follows: TGCGCCAGCAGCTTGACCACAGGCTACAATGAGCAGTTCTTC. The J gene is TRBJ2-1, the V gene TRBV5-1; D perhaps matches TRBD1 (5 bases). With 1 base removed from V and 3 bases from J, the gap between germline ends came to 8 bases. Germline V lookup: CDR1 SGHRS, CDR2 YFSETQ. This CDR3 spans 14 amino acids.

This clonotype came up many times. The CDR3 here is CSVEDPGASGNRVTDTQYF. The CDR3 bases are TGCAGCGTTGAAGACCCCGGGGCTAGCGGAAATAGAGTCACAGATACGCAGTATTTT. The V and J genes are TRBV29-1 and TRBJ2-3; TRBD2 aligns across 7 bases. CDR1 is SQVTM, CDR2 ANQGSEA, per germline. The CDR3 length is 19 residues. Trimming at V came to 0 bases and at J to 2 bases, leaving 17 bases not matched to a gene.

This clonotype occurred many times. The V gene is TRBV3-1, the J gene TRBJ2-1; TRBD2 aligns across 13 bases. Germline-derived CDR1 and CDR2 are LGHDT and YNNKEL (reference sequence). Trimming at V came to 5 bases and at J to 3 bases, leaving 10 bases not matched to a gene. The CDR3 covers 18 residues. The CDR3 spells CASSTRLAGGIIYNEQFF. The CDR3 DNA is TGTGCCAGCAGCACCCGACTAGCGGGGGGCATCATCTACAATGAGCAGTTCTTC.